Below, 12 T cell receptor beta chains from the same sample are listed, as sequenced in a study of T cell repertoires in cytomegalovirus infection. In TCRdb, the reads were re-called with MiXCR into one record per CDR3 protein. The sample carries fewer than 550,000 distinct CDR3 sequences, approximately 15% recorded once. What was sequenced was CD8+ T cells from PBMCs. These receptors were taken from a human donor in good health (CMV status not recorded). Some clones in this sample may be carry-over from other donors' samples.

This clonotype was seen only a few times. This chain connects TRBV19 to TRBJ2-7, with TRBD1 identical over 7 bases. V lost 0 bases and J lost 2; bases outside the gene matches: 7. This CDR3 contains 16 residues. Germline lookup yields CDR1 LNHDA and CDR2 SQIVND (reference sequence). The CDR3 loop is CASSIDRGDRPYEQYF. The CDR3 region has the DNA TGTGCCAGTAGTATAGATCGTGGGGACAGACCCTACGAGCAGTACTTC.

The chain recombines TRBV27 with TRBJ2-5, with TRBD1 matching over 12 bases. The CDR3 is made up of 17 amino acids. The ends lost 5 bases at V and 3 bases at J; junction bases unmatched: 10. Looked up from germline, CDR1 is MNHEY and CDR2 is SMNVEV (reference sequence). The CDR3 DNA sequence: TGTGCCAGCAGTCCCCGGGACAGGGGGCGAGGGAAAGAGACCCAGTACTTC. Translating it yields CASSPRDRGRGKETQYF.

The chain couples TRBV30 to TRBJ2-7; 14 bases map to TRBD2. This CDR3 is built from 20 residues. V shed 1 base, J shed 3 bases, and the junction held 17 bases outside the gene matches. Germline CDR1 is GTSNPN and CDR2 is SVGIG (reference sequence). The CDR3 DNA reads TGTGCCTGGAGTGCATATCGGACTAGCGGGAGGAATACCCAACTCTACGAGCAGTACTTC. Protein sequence: CAWSAYRTSGRNTQLYEQYF.

This clonotype occurred many times. This chain uses TRBV6-1 with TRBJ2-7; 10 bases are shared with TRBD1. V was pared by 4 bases and J by 3 bases, with 12 bases of the junction left unmatched. Germline CDR1 and CDR2: MNHNS and SASEGT. This CDR3 region has 17 residues. CDR3 in DNA: TGTGCCAGCAGTGTAAGGTCCTGGACAGGGGGATTCTACGAGCAGTACTTC. Translated, it gives CASSVRSWTGGFYEQYF.

This clonotype has a handful of counts. The genes are TRBV13 and TRBJ1-3; 8 bases map to TRBD1. This CDR3 spans 15 amino acids. Germline V CDR1 and CDR2: PRHDT, FYEKMQ (reference sequence). The V segment lost 5 bases and the J segment 5 bases; nucleotides outside the gene matches: 8. CDR3 DNA sequence: TGTGCCAGCAGCGCGCCGGACAGGGAGAGAAACACCATATATTTT. This sequence encodes CASSAPDRERNTIYF. Variable domain in full (rest from reference TRBV13 and TRBJ1-3): AAGVIQSPRHLIKEKRETATLKCYPIPRHDTVYWYQQGPGQDPQFLISFYEKMQSDKGSIPDRFSAQQFSDYHSELNMSSLELGDSALYFCASSAPDRERNTIYFGEGSWLTVV.

This clonotype has ten or more counts. The DNA of the CDR3 is TGTGCCAGCAGCTCGTCCGGGACTAGCGGGAACCCCCACAATGAGCAGTTCTTC. Protein: CASSSSGTSGNPHNEQFF. The chain recombines TRBV7-3 with TRBJ2-1; the match to TRBD2 covers 13 bases. This CDR3 contains 18 residues. J was trimmed by 5 bases and V by 4 bases; bases with no gene match: 11. The V gene's germline CDR1 is SGHTA and CDR2 FQGTGA.

This clonotype appeared many times. The CDR3 protein is CASSLKRDRGYNEQFF. In DNA form, the CDR3 reads TGTGCCAGCAGCTTAAAGAGGGACAGGGGCTACAATGAGCAGTTCTTC. The chain has TRBV7-9 and TRBJ2-1; 10 bases match TRBD1. Germline V CDR1 and CDR2: SEHNR, FQNEAQ (reference sequence). The trim removed 2 bases at V and 3 bases at J, leaving 4 bases unmatched. This CDR3 is 16 amino acids long.

This clonotype was picked up one time. The rearrangement joins TRBV19 to TRBJ1-1; unclear D gene. The CDR3 spans 15 residues. Trimming pared 4 bases from V and 0 bases from J, leaving 12 bases between. Looked up from germline, CDR1 is LNHDA and CDR2 is SQIVND (reference sequence). CDR3 amino acids: CASSNPRVMNTEAFF. DNA for the CDR3: TGTGCCAGTAGTAACCCCCGAGTCATGAACACTGAAGCTTTCTTT.

CDR3 region: CASSLGGTPYF. The CDR3 DNA reads as TGCGCCAGCAGCTTGGGAGGGACTCCGTACTTC. The rearrangement links TRBV5-1 to TRBJ2-7; D perhaps matches TRBD2 (6 bases). The germline CDR1 and CDR2 sequences are SGHRS and YFSETQ. The CDR3 extends over 11 amino acids. V lost 0 bases and J 12 bases, leaving 10 bases between the germline ends.

This clonotype was counted at least ten times. This chain connects TRBV7-8 to TRBJ2-3; D is possibly TRBD1 (6 bases). With 6 bases removed from V and 9 bases from J, the gap between germline ends came to 13 bases. The CDR3 length is 12 residues. Germline V lookup: CDR1 SGHVS, CDR2 FQNEAQ. CDR3 coding DNA: TGTGCCAGCAGAGGGGACATATTGACGCAGTATTTT. Translation: CASRGDILTQYF.

The gene calls are TRBV2 and TRBJ2-7; TRBD1 aligns across 10 bases. Germline V CDR1 and CDR2: SNHLY, FYNNEI. This CDR3 has 14 amino acids. V shed 4 bases and J 5 bases; nucleotides not matched to a gene: 5. The CDR3 coding sequence is TGTGCCAGCAGTGTTGGGACAGGGGAAGACGAGCAGTACTTC. Its translation: CASSVGTGEDEQYF.

This clonotype was found a few times. CDR3 nucleotide sequence: TGTGCCAGCAGTTTATGGAGGACGGGAGTCGGGACAGATACGCAGTATTTT. This codes for CASSLWRTGVGTDTQYF. This rearrangement joins TRBV28 to TRBJ2-3; possibly TRBD2 for D (6 bases). The CDR3 loop spans 17 amino acids. Trimming removed 0 bases at V and 3 bases at J, with 16 bases between. Germline lookup yields CDR1 MDHEN and CDR2 SYDVKM.